A selection of T cell receptor beta chains follows, all from one sample in a study of blood T cells in healthy people across ages. TCRdb analysed the 5' RACE reads with MiXCR anew, one entry per CDR3 protein. The sample has 900,000 to 950,000 distinct CDR3 sequences, about 29% seen once. This same sample was also taken into another study, of T cells of mothers and their children.

Sequencing was done on a sample of blood. All receptors come from a woman aged 40 to 55 in good health. CDR3s include the opening cysteine and the closing phenylalanine or tryptophan. The size of a clone is reported for some rows only, either as once, few or many, or as a class for expanded clones.

>many|TRBJ2-7|TRBV4-3
CASSQGVAGSYEQYF
>few|TRBJ1-2|TRBV6-1
CASSLQGEANYGYTF
>-|TRBJ2-7|TRBV20-1
CSARLLAGAGEQYF
>few|TRBJ2-7|TRBV28
CASSFRGLSSYEQYF
>-|TRBJ2-2|TRBV4-3
CASSQDLAGGTNTGELFF
>-|TRBJ1-2|TRBV4-3
CASSQGAGRLGYGYTF
>few|TRBJ1-1|TRBV4-3
CASSQDRLGAGKAFF
>-|TRBJ1-3|TRBV4-3
CASSQDPGGGNTIYF
>-|TRBJ1-6|TRBV14
CASSHGQGRSPLHF
>few|TRBJ1-2|TRBV28
CASSYRERRGYTF
>-|TRBJ2-2|TRBV7-3
CASSPRTGGAGNTGELFF
>-|TRBJ1-5|TRBV5-1
CASSRDGGTSQPQHF
>once|TRBJ2-1|TRBV20-1
CSAHAHYRETQFF
>-|TRBJ2-3|TRBV28
CASSPYLQGLSTDTQYF
>once|TRBJ1-1|TRBV5-1
CASSPTTAGGMSFF
>many|TRBJ2-5|TRBV10-3
CAISDSSGTKETQYF
>few|TRBJ2-7|TRBV5-6
CASRNQGTGYLYEQYF
>-|TRBJ2-1|TRBV7-8
CASSLSSGYKDEQFF
>-|TRBJ2-1|TRBV7-2
CACSSQSTEEEFF
>many|TRBJ2-7|TRBV10-3
CAISEGGEQYF
>-|TRBJ2-7|TRBV5-1
CASSPQGQKSSYEQYF
>-|TRBJ1-1|TRBV12-5
CASGSVLGTGITEAFF
>few|TRBJ1-1|TRBV5-6
CASSPWGRVNTEAFF
>-|TRBJ2-3|TRBV5-1
CASSLSGWTDTQYF
>-|TRBJ1-5|TRBV10-3
CAISEGDRGQQPQHF
>few|TRBJ2-7|TRBV4-2
CASSQGTGGSGEQYF
>few|TRBJ1-6|TRBV5-1
CASSLAGGAYNSPLHF
>few|TRBJ1-3|TRBV20-1
CSASPLGASGNTIYF
>-|TRBJ1-4|TRBV24-1
CATSDNRGNEKLFF
>many|TRBJ2-7|TRBV6-2/TRBV6-3
CASSRRAYEQYF
>many|TRBJ2-5|TRBV20-1
CSATSGGPTQTQYF
>many|TRBJ2-7|TRBV4-3
CASSQEEGTSSYEQYF
>few|TRBJ1-1|TRBV5-5
CASSGRASGGNTEAFF
>-|TRBJ2-7|TRBV30
CAWSVGQVWDEQYF
>-|TRBJ1-1|TRBV20-1
CSAPGGGTEAFF
>-|TRBJ1-2|TRBV29-1
CSARWDRACYGYTF
>many|TRBJ2-7|TRBV29-1
CSVEDGERGLPYEQYF
>-|-|TRBV11-2
CASSSDIAGGWETQYF
>few|TRBJ2-1|TRBV25-1
CASSGADFSYNEQFF
>-|TRBJ1-4|TRBV20-1
CSAREGRGKLFF
>few|TRBJ2-3|TRBV12-3/TRBV12-4
CASSRELAGGITDTQYF
>-|TRBJ2-1|TRBV6-5
CASSYSRLAGGSNNEQFF
>-|TRBJ2-3|TRBV7-7
CASSFDKRSTDTQYF
>few|TRBJ2-5|TRBV6-1
CARSENYDRAGETQYF
>few|TRBJ2-1|TRBV7-9
CASSPRSEQFF
>-|TRBJ2-5|TRBV11-2
CASSPGQQWGTQYF
>-|TRBJ2-7|TRBV12-3/TRBV12-4
CASSLVGVGCEQYF
>-|TRBJ2-5|TRBV9
CASSPGGAGGLNEQYF
>many|TRBJ2-3|TRBV5-1
CASSLEATPDTQYF
>-|TRBJ2-1|TRBV12-3/TRBV12-4
CASSRRTGTREQFF
>few|TRBJ2-5|TRBV20-1
CSARVQPDMVYF
>many|TRBJ1-2|TRBV28
CASSTPRDRGRVRGYTF
>-|TRBJ2-1|TRBV5-1
CASREGMYNEQFF